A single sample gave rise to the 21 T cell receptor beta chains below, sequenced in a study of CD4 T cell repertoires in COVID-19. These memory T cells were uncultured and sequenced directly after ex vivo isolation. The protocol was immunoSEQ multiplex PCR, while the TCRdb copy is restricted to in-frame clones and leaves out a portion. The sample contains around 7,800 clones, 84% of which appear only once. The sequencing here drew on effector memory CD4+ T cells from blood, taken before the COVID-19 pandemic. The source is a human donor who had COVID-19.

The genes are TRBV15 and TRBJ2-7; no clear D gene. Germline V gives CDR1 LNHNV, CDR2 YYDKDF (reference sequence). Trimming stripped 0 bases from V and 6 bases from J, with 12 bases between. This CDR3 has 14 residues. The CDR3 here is CATSREGRVGEQYF. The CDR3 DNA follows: TGTGCCACCAGCAGAGAGGGCCGCGTAGGCGAGCAGTACTTC.

The CDR3 sequence is CASSVGGGGGVTDTQYF. DNA for the CDR3: TGTGCCAGCAGCGTAGGGGGAGGCGGGGGCGTCACAGATACGCAGTATTTT. The chain joins TRBV9 to TRBJ2-3; weak D call: TRBD2 (7 bases). The CDR3 consists of 17 residues. From germline, CDR1 is SGDLS and CDR2 YYNGEE. The V and J ends lost 0 bases and 2 bases respectively, with 16 bases between them.

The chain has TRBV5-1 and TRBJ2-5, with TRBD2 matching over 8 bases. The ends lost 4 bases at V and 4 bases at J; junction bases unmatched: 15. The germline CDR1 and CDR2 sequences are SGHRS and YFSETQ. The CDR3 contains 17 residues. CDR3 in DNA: TGCGCCAGCAGCAGGGCAGCGGGGGCCATTGGAAGAGAGACCCAGTACTTC. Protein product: CASSRAAGAIGRETQYF.

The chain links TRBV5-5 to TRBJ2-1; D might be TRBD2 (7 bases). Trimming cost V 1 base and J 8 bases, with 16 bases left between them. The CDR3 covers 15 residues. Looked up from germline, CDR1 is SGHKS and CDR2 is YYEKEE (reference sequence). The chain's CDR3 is CASSLIPSGGDEQFF. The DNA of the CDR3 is TGTGCCAGCAGCTTGATCCCCTCGGGGGGCGATGAGCAGTTCTTC.

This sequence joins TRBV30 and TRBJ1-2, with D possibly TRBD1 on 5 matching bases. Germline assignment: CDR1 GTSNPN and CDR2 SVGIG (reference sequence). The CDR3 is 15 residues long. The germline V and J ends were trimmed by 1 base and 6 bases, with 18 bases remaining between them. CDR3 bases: TGTGCCTGGAGTGGCCAATCGGGGCGCGGGAATGGCTACACCTTC. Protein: CAWSGQSGRGNGYTF. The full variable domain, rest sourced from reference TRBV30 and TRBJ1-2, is SQTIHQWPATLVQPVGSPLSLECTVEGTSNPNLYWYRQAAGRGLQLLFYSVGIGQISSEVPQNLSASRPQDRQFILSSKKLLLSDSGFYLCAWSGQSGRGNGYTFGSGTRLTVV.

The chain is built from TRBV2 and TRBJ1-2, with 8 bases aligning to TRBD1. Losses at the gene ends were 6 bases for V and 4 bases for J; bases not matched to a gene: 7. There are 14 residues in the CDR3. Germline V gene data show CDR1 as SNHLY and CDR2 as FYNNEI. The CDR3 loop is CASSPDRESYGYTF. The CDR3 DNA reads TGTGCCAGCAGCCCGGACAGGGAGTCCTATGGCTACACCTTC.

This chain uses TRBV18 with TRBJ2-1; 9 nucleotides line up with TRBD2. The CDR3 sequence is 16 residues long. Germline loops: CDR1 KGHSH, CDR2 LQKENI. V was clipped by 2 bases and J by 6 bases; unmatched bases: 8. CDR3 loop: CASSPLGGGALNEQFF. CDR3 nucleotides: TGTGCCAGCTCACCATTGGGCGGGGGGGCCCTCAATGAGCAGTTCTTC.

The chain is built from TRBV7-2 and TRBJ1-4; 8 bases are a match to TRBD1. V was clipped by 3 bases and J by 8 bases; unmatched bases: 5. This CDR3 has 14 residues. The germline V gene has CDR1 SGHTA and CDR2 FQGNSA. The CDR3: CASSFTRTGEKLFF. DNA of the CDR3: TGTGCCAGCAGCTTTACACGGACAGGGGAAAAACTGTTTTTT.

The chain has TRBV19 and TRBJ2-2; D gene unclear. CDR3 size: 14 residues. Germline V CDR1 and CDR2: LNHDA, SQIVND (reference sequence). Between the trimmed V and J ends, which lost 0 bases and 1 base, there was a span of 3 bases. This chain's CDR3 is CASSIDRNTGELFF. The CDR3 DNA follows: TGTGCCAGTAGTATAGACCGGAACACCGGGGAGCTGTTTTTT.

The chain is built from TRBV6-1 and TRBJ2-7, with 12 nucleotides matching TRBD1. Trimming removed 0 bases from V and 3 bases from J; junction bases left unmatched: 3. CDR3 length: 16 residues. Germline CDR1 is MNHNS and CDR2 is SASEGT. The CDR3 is CASSEAGQGARYEQYF. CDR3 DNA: TGTGCCAGCAGTGAAGCGGGACAGGGGGCGCGCTACGAGCAGTACTTC.

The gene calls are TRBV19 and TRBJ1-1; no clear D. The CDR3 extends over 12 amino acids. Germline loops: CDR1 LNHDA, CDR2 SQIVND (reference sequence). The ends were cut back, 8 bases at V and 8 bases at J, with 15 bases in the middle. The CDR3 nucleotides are TGTGCCAGTGCGTCGGGTCATACCGAAGCTTTCTTT. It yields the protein CASASGHTEAFF.

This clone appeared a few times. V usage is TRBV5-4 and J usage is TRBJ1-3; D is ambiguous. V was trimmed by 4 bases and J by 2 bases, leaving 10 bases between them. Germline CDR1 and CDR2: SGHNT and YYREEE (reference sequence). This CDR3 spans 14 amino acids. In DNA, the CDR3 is TGTGCCAGCAGCACCGGACTAACTGGAAACACCATATATTTT. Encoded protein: CASSTGLTGNTIYF. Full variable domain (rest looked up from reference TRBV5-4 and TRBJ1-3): ETGVTQSPTHLIKTRGQQVTLRCSSQSGHNTVSWYQQALGQGPQFIFQYYREEENGRGNFPPRFSGLQFPNYSSELNVNALELDDSALYLCASSTGLTGNTIYFGEGSWLTVV.

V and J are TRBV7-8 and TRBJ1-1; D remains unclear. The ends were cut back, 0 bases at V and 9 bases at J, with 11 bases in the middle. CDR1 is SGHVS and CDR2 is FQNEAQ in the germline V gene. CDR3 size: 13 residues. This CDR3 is CASSLALVSKAFF. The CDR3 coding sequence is TGTGCCAGCAGCTTAGCTTTGGTGTCTAAAGCTTTCTTT.

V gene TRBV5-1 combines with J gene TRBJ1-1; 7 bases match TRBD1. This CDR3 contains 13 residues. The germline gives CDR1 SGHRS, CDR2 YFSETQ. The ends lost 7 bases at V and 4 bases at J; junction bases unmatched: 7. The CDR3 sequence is CASGQAAGTEAFF. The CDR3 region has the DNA TGCGCCAGCGGACAGGCGGCCGGCACTGAAGCTTTCTTT.

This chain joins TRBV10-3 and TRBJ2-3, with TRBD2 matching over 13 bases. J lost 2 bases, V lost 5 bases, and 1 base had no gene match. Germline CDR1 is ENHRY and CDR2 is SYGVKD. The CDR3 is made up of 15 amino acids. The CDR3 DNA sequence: TGTGCCATCAGTACTAGCGGGAGGGCCACAGATACGCAGTATTTT. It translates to CAISTSGRATDTQYF.

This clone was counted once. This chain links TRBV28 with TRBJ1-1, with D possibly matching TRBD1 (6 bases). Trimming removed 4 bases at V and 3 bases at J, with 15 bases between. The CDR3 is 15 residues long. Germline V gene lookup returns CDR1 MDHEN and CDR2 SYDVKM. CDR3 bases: TGTGCCAGCAGTTCCGTCCTGGACAGATACACTGAAGCTTTCTTT. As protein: CASSSVLDRYTEAFF.

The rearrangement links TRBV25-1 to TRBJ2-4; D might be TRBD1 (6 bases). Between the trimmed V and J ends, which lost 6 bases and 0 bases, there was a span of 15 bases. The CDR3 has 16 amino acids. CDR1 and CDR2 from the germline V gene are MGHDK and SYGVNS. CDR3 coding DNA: TGTGCCAGCAGCCAGGACAGAACGCTAGCCAAAAACATTCAGTACTTC. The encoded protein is CASSQDRTLAKNIQYF.

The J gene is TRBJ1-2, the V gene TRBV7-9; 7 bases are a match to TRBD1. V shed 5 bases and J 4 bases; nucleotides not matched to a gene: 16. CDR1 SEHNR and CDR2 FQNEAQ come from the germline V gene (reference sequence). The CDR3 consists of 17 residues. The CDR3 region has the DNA TGTGCCAGCAGCGACATGTCAAACAGGGGACCCTTCTATGGCTACACCTTC. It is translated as CASSDMSNRGPFYGYTF.

CDR3: CASWSGTGPYEQYF. CDR3 nucleotides: TGTGCCAGCTGGTCCGGGACAGGGCCCTACGAGCAGTACTTC. The chain couples TRBV6-1 to TRBJ2-7, with 9 bases matching TRBD1. The germline V gene encodes CDR1 MNHNS and CDR2 SASEGT. This CDR3 comprises 14 residues. V gave up 8 bases and J gave up 2 bases; unmatched junction bases: 7.

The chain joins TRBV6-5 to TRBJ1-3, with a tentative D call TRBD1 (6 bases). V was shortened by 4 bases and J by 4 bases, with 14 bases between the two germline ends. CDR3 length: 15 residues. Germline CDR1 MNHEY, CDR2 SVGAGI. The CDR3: CASSSQQGSGNTIYF. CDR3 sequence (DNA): TGTGCCAGCAGTTCGCAACAGGGTTCCGGAAACACCATATATTTT.

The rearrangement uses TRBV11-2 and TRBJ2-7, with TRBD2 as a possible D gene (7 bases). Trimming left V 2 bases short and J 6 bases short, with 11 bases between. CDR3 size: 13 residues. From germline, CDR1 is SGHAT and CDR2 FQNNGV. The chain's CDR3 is CASSLRGRGEQYF. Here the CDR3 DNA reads TGTGCCAGCAGCTTAAGGGGGAGGGGCGAGCAGTACTTC.